The 2 T cell receptor beta chains below all came from one sample that was sequenced in a study of cytomegalovirus exposure and HLA in healthy donors. The data were produced by immunoSEQ multiplex PCR, yet TCRdb's version contains in-frame clones alone and is incomplete. This repertoire shows just under 65,000 clones, just under 95% found once; its top ten account for 7%. The sample comprised PBMCs. The receptors originated from a woman between 18 and 29 years old in good health and CMV-seropositive.

The chain is built from TRBV9 and TRBJ2-1, with D maybe TRBD2 (7 bases). Between the trimmed V and J ends, which lost 3 bases and 8 bases, there was a span of 30 bases. From germline, CDR1 is SGDLS and CDR2 YYNGEE. CDR3 length equals 19 residues. Here the CDR3 reads CASSAELDRSRLAGHEQFF. For the CDR3, the DNA is TGTGCCAGCAGCGCCGAATTGGACAGATCCAGACTAGCAGGCCATGAGCAGTTCTTC.

CDR3 DNA sequence: TGTGCCAGCAGCTCAGTAGCGGGAGGTGTTACGTACGAGCAGTACTTC. Translated, it gives CASSSVAGGVTYEQYF. The chain joins TRBV13 to TRBJ2-7, with 10 bases aligning to TRBD2. V lost 4 bases, J lost 4 bases, and 10 bases stayed unmatched. The CDR3 extends over 16 amino acids. CDR1 is PRHDT, CDR2 FYEKMQ, per germline (reference sequence). The full variable domain, its missing parts supplied by reference TRBV13 and TRBJ2-7, is AAGVIQSPRHLIKEKRETATLKCYPIPRHDTVYWYQQGPGQDPQFLISFYEKMQSDKGSIPDRFSAQQFSDYHSELNMSSLELGDSALYFCASSSVAGGVTYEQYFGPGTRLTVT.